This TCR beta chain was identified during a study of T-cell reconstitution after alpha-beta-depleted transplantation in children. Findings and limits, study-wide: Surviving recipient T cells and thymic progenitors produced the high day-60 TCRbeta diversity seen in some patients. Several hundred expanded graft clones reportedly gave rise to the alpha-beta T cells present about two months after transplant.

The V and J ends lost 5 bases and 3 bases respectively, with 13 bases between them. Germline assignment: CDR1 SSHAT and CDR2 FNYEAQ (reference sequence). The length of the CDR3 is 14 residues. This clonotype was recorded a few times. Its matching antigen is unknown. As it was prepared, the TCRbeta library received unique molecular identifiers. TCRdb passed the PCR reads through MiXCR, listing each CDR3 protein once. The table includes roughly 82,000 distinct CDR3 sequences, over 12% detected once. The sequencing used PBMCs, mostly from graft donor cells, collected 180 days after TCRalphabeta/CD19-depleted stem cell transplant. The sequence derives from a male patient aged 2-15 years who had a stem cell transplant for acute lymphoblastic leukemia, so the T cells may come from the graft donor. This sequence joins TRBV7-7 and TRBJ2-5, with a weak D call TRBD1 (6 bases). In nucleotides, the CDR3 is TGTGCCAGCAGCGCGCCTAACAGGGAAGAGACCCAGTACTTC. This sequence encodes CASSAPNREETQYF. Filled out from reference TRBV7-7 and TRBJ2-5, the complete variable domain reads GAGVSQSPRYKVTKRGQDVTLRCDPISSHATLYWYQQALGQGPEFLTYFNYEAQPDKSGLPSDRFSAERPEGSISTLTIQRTEQRDSAMYRCASSAPNREETQYFGPGTRLLVL.